This is a list of T cell receptor beta chains from one sample in a study of blood T cell repertoires in COVID-19. Generated by immunoSEQ multiplex PCR, the TCRdb table keeps only in-frame clones and is missing some. The table lists about 290,000 clones, 89% of them singletons. The sequencing sample was made of PBMCs or T cells enriched from blood (not recorded which). All receptors derive from a woman aged 40 to 50 who had recovered from COVID-19. CDR3s include the opening cysteine and the closing phenylalanine or tryptophan. The D gene is left open where the match is weak. Size values are once, few and many counts, or a class for expanded clones, and some rows have none.

>NA|TRBV6-5|TRBJ1-2|NA|14
TGTGCCACTCACACCGGGACTGCTAACTATGGCTACACCTTC
CATHTGTANYGYTF
>few|TRBV7-2|TRBJ1-5|TRBD1|15
TGTGCCAGCAGCTTTGACAGGGGGAGGAATCAGCCCCAGCATTTT
CASSFDRGRNQPQHF
>NA|TRBV6-2/TRBV6-3|TRBJ2-7|NA|16
TGTGCCAGCAGTTACTTCCGAGCCGGGAGCAGTGACGAGCAGTACTTC
CASSYFRAGSSDEQYF
>NA|TRBV6-4|TRBJ1-3|NA|15
TGTGCCAGCAGCCTACACAGGGTCTCTGGAAACACCATATATTTT
CASSLHRVSGNTIYF
>few|TRBV27|TRBJ1-5|NA|15
TGTGCCAGCAGTTTGTCCGGGTTTGGCAATCAGCCCCAGCATTTT
CASSLSGFGNQPQHF
>NA|TRBV3-1/TRBV3-2|TRBJ1-1|NA|17
TGTGCCAGCAGCCAGGCCGGGACTGCCGTAAGGAACACTGAAGCTTTCTTT
CASSQAGTAVRNTEAFF
>NA|TRBV7-6|TRBJ2-1|NA|15
TGTGCCAGCACCTCATGGGGGGAATCCTACAATGAGCAGTTCTTC
CASTSWGESYNEQFF
>NA|TRBV11-2|TRBJ1-4|NA|13
TGTGCCAGCAGCTTTACTGACAGAGAAAAACTGTTTTTT
CASSFTDREKLFF
>NA|TRBV7-8|TRBJ1-5|NA|14
TGTGCCAGCAGTCGGGAGTATAGCAATCAGCCCCAGCATTTT
CASSREYSNQPQHF
>NA|TRBV19|TRBJ1-6|TRBD1|15
TGTGCCAGTAGTACGGCGGGACAGCATAATTCACCCCTCCACTTT
CASSTAGQHNSPLHF
>few|TRBV3-1/TRBV3-2|TRBJ1-4|NA|16
TGTGCCAGCAGCCAAGCTCTGGGCCGGTCGCGTGAAAAACTGTTTTTT
CASSQALGRSREKLFF
>once|TRBV27|TRBJ2-3|TRBD1|15
TGTGCCAGCAGCCCACAGGGGGTTGGCACAGATACGCAGTATTTT
CASSPQGVGTDTQYF
>NA|TRBV28|TRBJ1-1|TRBD1|11
TGTGCCAGCGGGACAGGGGAAACGGCTTTCTTT
CASGTGETAFF
>NA|TRBV6-5|TRBJ1-5|NA|13
TGTGCCAGCCATCCAGGGCTCAATCAGCCCCAGCATTTT
CASHPGLNQPQHF
>few|TRBV30|TRBJ1-2|NA|13
TGTGCCTGGAGTGTCGACAGCAACTATGGCTACACCTTC
CAWSVDSNYGYTF
>NA|TRBV19|TRBJ2-5|NA|15
TGTGCCAGTAGTATGGGGGCTGGGGGCGCGAAGACCCAGTACTTC
CASSMGAGGAKTQYF
>NA|TRBV9|TRBJ2-5|TRBD1|14
TGTGCCAGCAGCGTAAAGACAGGGTTCGAGACCCAGTACTTC
CASSVKTGFETQYF
>NA|TRBV7-8|TRBJ1-1|TRBD1|15
TGTGCCAGCAGCTATGGACAGGGCCAAGTGGCTGAAGCTTTCTTT
CASSYGQGQVAEAFF
>few|TRBV6-5|TRBJ2-7|TRBD1|16
TGTGCCAGCAGTTACACGACTTGGGCAGGGGGTTTCGAGCAGTACTTC
CASSYTTWAGGFEQYF
>NA|TRBV9|TRBJ2-3|TRBD2|15
TGTGCCAGCAGCCCAGGAGCGGGGAGCACAGATACGCAGTATTTT
CASSPGAGSTDTQYF
>once|TRBV4-1|TRBJ2-5|NA|14
TGCGCCAGCAGCCAAGAATACAGGCAAGAGACCCAGTACTTC
CASSQEYRQETQYF
>NA|TRBV5-6|TRBJ2-2|NA|16
TGTGCCAGCAGCGACGATTTCCAGGGGGAGGCCGGGGAGCTGTTTTTT
CASSDDFQGEAGELFF
>NA|TRBV9|TRBJ2-1|TRBD2|16
TGTGCCAGCAGCGGAGGCGGGACTAGCGGGAGAGGTGAGCAGTTCTTC
CASSGGGTSGRGEQFF
>NA|TRBV28|TRBJ2-2|TRBD1|16
TGTGCCAGCAGTTTTCTCGGGACAGGGGTTGCCGGGGAGCTGTTTTTT
CASSFLGTGVAGELFF
>NA|TRBV19|TRBJ1-2|TRBD1|13
TGTGCCAGTAGTCCAACAGGGGCCGCAGGCTACACCTTC
CASSPTGAAGYTF
>NA|TRBV3-1/TRBV3-2|TRBJ1-2|NA|15
TGTGCCAGCAGCCAACCGGGCGGGGGCGTGTATGGCTACACCTTC
CASSQPGGGVYGYTF
>NA|TRBV19|TRBJ1-4|NA|16
TGTGCCAGTAACCCCGCTATAACAGGGAGGGATGAAAAACTGTTTTTT
CASNPAITGRDEKLFF
>NA|TRBV30|TRBJ2-3|TRBD2|16
TGTGCCTGGAGTAGAGCGGGGGGTACCTACACAGATACGCAGTATTTT
CAWSRAGGTYTDTQYF
>NA|TRBV5-6|TRBJ1-1|NA|16
TGTGCCAGCAGCCCGGACTTGGGAAGGCTGGTCACTGAAGCTTTCTTT
CASSPDLGRLVTEAFF
>NA|TRBV29-1|TRBJ1-4|TRBD1|12
TGCAGCGTCCCGACAGGGGGTGAAAAACTGTTTTTT
CSVPTGGEKLFF
>NA|TRBV7-9|TRBJ2-5|TRBD2|17
TGTGCCAGCAGCGACACCCTGGTACGGGGGGGCCGAGAGACCCAGTACTTC
CASSDTLVRGGRETQYF
>NA|TRBV6-2/TRBV6-3|TRBJ1-5|NA|12
TGTGCCAGCAGTTCGGGGGATCAGCCCCAGCATTTT
CASSSGDQPQHF
>once|TRBV15|TRBJ2-2|TRBD2|15
TGTGCCACCACCTCGGGGGGGAGAGATACCGGGGAGCTGTTTTTT
CATTSGGRDTGELFF
>NA|TRBV5-1|TRBJ2-3|NA|15
TGCGCCAGCAGCTTCGACTCCCCCCGCACAGATACGCAGTATTTT
CASSFDSPRTDTQYF
>NA|TRBV5-1|TRBJ1-4|NA|17
TGCGCCAGCAGCGACACCGCCGGACACAAAACGAATGAAAAACTGTTTTTT
CASSDTAGHKTNEKLFF
>NA|TRBV25-1|TRBJ2-5|TRBD1|15
TGTGCCAGCAGTAACCCGGGACAGGGGGCGGAGACCCAGTACTTC
CASSNPGQGAETQYF
>NA|TRBV7-9|TRBJ2-1|TRBD2|21
TGTGCCAGCAGCAAGACCCCGGGACTAGCGGGAGGATATTTCTCCTACAATGAGCAGTTCTTC
CASSKTPGLAGGYFSYNEQFF
>NA|TRBV7-9|TRBJ1-3|NA|18
TGTGCCAGCAGCTTATTTCTATCAACAGCAGTCTCTGGAAACACCATATATTTT
CASSLFLSTAVSGNTIYF
>NA|TRBV7-3|TRBJ2-7|TRBD2|15
TGTGCCAGCAGCCCAGCGGGGGGGAGCTCCTACGAGCAGTACTTC
CASSPAGGSSYEQYF
>once|TRBV5-1|TRBJ2-3|NA|12
TGCGCCAGCAGCTTGGAGAGCGATACGCAGTATTTT
CASSLESDTQYF
>NA|TRBV19|TRBJ1-5|NA|15
TGTGCCAGTAGTGTGGGACACCGTAGCAATCAGCCCCAGCATTTT
CASSVGHRSNQPQHF